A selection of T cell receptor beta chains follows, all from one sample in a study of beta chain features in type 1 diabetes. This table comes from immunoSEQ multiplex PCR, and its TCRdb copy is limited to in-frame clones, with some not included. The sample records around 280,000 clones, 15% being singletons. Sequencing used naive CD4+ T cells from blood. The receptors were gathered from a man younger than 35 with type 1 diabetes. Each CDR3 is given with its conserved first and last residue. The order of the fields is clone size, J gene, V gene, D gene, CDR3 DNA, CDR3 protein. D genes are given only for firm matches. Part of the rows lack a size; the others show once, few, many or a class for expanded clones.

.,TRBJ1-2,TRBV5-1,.,TGCGCCAGCAGCTTGGGTGACAGCAACTATGGCTACACCTTC,CASSLGDSNYGYTF
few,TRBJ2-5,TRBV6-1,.,TGTGCCAGCAGTGCTTACAGGGCAGGGGAGACCCAGTACTTC,CASSAYRAGETQYF
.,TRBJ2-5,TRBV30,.,TGTGCCCGGATCGAGGGGGGGCAGGGGATGCCGTACTTC,CARIEGGQGMPYF
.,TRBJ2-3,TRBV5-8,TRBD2,TGTGCCAGCAGCATTAGCGGGACGGTCGATACGCAGTATTTT,CASSISGTVDTQYF
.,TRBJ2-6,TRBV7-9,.,TGTGCCAGCAGCTGGGCAGGGATCTCTGGGGCCAACGTCCTGACTTTC,CASSWAGISGANVLTF
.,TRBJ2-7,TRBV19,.,TGTGCCAGTAGTTCAACAGGGTCCTACGAGCAGTACTTC,CASSSTGSYEQYF
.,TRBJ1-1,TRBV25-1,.,TGTGCCAGCAGTGAATCTCTCCCCCTTACTGAAGCTTTCTTT,CASSESLPLTEAFF
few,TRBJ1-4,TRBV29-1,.,TGCAGCGTTGACGGCGGGACTCGGGAAAAACTGTTTTTT,CSVDGGTREKLFF
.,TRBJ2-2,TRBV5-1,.,TGCGCCAGCAGTTGGCCCGGGGAGCTGTTTTTT,CASSWPGELFF
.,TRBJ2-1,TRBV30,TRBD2,TGTGCCTGGACGGCGGGAGGGCCAAGGGAGCAGTTCTTC,CAWTAGGPREQFF
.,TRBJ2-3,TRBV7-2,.,TGTGCCAGCAGCTTTCGAGGGCTAGCCACAGATACGCAGTATTTT,CASSFRGLATDTQYF
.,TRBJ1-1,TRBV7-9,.,TGTGCCAGCAGCTTACAGGCCGGAAGTTCGGAGGGTTTCTTT,CASSLQAGSSEGFF
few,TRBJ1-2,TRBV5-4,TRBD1,TGTGCCAGCAGCCTGCCCGGGACAGAGAGTAACTATGGCTACACCTTC,CASSLPGTESNYGYTF
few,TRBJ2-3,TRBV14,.,TGTGCCAGCAGCCAACAGGGAACTAGCACAGATACGCAGTATTTT,CASSQQGTSTDTQYF
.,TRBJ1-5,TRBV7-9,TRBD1,TGTGCCAGCAGCTGGACAGGGAGCAATCAGCCCCAGCATTTT,CASSWTGSNQPQHF
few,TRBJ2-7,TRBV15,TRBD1,TGTGCCACCAGCAGAGGGGGACAGGGCTTCTCCTACGAGCAGTACTTC,CATSRGGQGFSYEQYF
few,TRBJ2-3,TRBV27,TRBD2,TGTGCCAGCAGATTAGGGTTAGCGGGGGCGAATACGCAGTATTTT,CASRLGLAGANTQYF
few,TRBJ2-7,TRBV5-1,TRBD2,TGCGCCAGCAGGGGGGAAGTAGCGGGGGAGCAGTACTTC,CASRGEVAGEQYF
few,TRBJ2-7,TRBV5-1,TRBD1,TGCGCCAGCAGAGCGACAGGGAGTTCCTACGAGCAGTACTTC,CASRATGSSYEQYF
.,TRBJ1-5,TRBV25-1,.,TGTGCCAGCAGTCCTCGGGGGGTGGGCAATCAGCCCCAGCATTTT,CASSPRGVGNQPQHF
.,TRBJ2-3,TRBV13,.,TGTGCCAGCAGCCCCATGGGGGGGCACACAGATACGCAGTATTTT,CASSPMGGHTDTQYF
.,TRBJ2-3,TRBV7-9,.,TGTGCCAGCAGCCGCAGGGAAGATACGCAGTATTTT,CASSRREDTQYF
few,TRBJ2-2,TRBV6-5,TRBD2,TGTGCCAGCAGTTCCACTAGCGGGTCGATCACCGGGGAGCTGTTTTTT,CASSSTSGSITGELFF
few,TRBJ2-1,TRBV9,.,TGTGCCAGCAGCGTAGCTCCGGGAAGTGAGCAGTTCTTC,CASSVAPGSEQFF
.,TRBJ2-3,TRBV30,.,TGTGCCTGGAGTGTTGGGGGGTCTGATACGCAGTATTTT,CAWSVGGSDTQYF
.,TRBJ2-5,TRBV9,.,TGTGCCAGCAGCGGAGGGCGGGGGCGAGAGACCCAGTACTTC,CASSGGRGRETQYF
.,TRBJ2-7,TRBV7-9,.,TGTGCCAGCAGCCCGACAGGAACCACTTTACGAGTGTACTTC,CASSPTGTTLRVYF
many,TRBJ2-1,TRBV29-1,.,TGCAGCGTTGACCAGGGCAATGAGCAGTTCTTC,CSVDQGNEQFF
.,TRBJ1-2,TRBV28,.,TGTGCCAGCAGTCAGACAGGAACGGGAGGCTACACCTTC,CASSQTGTGGYTF
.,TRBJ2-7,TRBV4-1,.,TGCGCCAGCAGCCAGGGGACTCCCAGGGCCTACGAGCAGTACTTC,CASSQGTPRAYEQYF
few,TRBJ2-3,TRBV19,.,TGTGCCAGTAGATCGCGGGGGCCTAACACAGATACGCAGTATTTT,CASRSRGPNTDTQYF
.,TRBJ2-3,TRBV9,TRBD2,TGTGCCAGCAGCCCGCAGACTAGCGGGAGATTTGATACGCAGTATTTT,CASSPQTSGRFDTQYF
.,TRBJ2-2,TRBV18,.,TGTGCCAGCTCACCACCCTATCGGGAGAGTAACGGGGAGCTGTTTTTT,CASSPPYRESNGELFF
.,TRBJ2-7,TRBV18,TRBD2,TGTGCCAGCTCACCATCGACGGGGGGATCCTACGAGCAGTACTTC,CASSPSTGGSYEQYF
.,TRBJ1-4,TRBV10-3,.,TGTGCCATCAGTGATCGAAGGGGCGCGGAAAAACTGTTTTTT,CAISDRRGAEKLFF
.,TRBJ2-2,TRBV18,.,TGTGCCAGCTCACGAGCGGGTTCGAACACCGGGGAGCTGTTTTTT,CASSRAGSNTGELFF
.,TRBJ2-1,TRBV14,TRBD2,TGTGCCAGCAGCGGAGCGGGAGCTACTTCCAATGAGCAGTTCTTC,CASSGAGATSNEQFF
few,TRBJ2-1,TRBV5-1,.,TGCGCCAGCAGCTTGGGCGGGACAGACAATGAGCAGTTCTTC,CASSLGGTDNEQFF
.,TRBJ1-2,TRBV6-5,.,TGTGCCAGCAGTTACAATTCGGGGGGCGATGGCTACACCTTC,CASSYNSGGDGYTF
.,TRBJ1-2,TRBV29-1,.,TGCAGCGTTGAAAATATAGAGGTGTACACCTTC,CSVENIEVYTF
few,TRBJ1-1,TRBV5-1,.,TGCGCCAGCAGCTACGAGACAGCCTACAACACTGAAGCTTTCTTT,CASSYETAYNTEAFF
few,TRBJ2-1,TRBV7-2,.,TGTGCCAGCAGCTTAGCCCGGGGGACGAGCTCCTACAATGAGCAGTTCTTC,CASSLARGTSSYNEQFF
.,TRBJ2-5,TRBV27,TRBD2,TGTGCCAGCTCGATAAGCGGGAGAAGGGAGACCCAGTACTTC,CASSISGRRETQYF
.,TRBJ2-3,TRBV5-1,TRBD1,TGCGCCAGCAGCTTCCAGGGGGCTTATACGCAGTATTTT,CASSFQGAYTQYF
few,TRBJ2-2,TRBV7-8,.,TGTGCCAGCAGCTTCCGGGAGTACACCGGGGAGCTGTTTTTT,CASSFREYTGELFF
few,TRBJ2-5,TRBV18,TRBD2,TGTGCCAGCTCATCCACTAGCGGAGGCGGGGAGACCCAGTACTTC,CASSSTSGGGETQYF
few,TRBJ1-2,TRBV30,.,TGTGCCTGGATTACAGGGCGGGTTCGTTATGGCTACACCTTC,CAWITGRVRYGYTF
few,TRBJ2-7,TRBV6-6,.,TGTGCCAGCAGTTACATACAGCTCTCCTACGAGCAGTACTTC,CASSYIQLSYEQYF